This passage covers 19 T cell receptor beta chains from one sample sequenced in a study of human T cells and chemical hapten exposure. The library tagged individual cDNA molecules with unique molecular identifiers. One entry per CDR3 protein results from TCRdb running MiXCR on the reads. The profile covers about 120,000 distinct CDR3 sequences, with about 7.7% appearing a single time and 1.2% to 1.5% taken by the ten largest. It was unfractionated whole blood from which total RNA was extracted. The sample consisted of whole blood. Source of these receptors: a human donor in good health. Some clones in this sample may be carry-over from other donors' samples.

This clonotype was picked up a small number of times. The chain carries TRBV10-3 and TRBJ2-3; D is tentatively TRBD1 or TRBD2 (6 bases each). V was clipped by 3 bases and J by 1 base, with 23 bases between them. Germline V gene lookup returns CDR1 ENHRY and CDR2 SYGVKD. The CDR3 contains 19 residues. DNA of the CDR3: TGTGCCATCAGTGATCCTTCGGGGGAGCGCAGGGGCGGCACAGATACGCAGTATTTT. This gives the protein CAISDPSGERRGGTDTQYF.

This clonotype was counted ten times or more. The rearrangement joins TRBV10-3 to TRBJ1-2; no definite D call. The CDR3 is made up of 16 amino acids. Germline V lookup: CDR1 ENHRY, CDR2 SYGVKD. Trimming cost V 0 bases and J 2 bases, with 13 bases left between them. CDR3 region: CAISESIFPQNYGYTF. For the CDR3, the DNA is TGTGCCATCAGTGAGTCGATCTTCCCCCAGAACTATGGCTACACCTTC.

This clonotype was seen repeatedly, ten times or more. The CDR3 DNA reads TGTGCCATCAGTGAGTCCCGACAAGCCAATTCACCCCTCCACTTT. Translated, it gives CAISESRQANSPLHF. The rearrangement links TRBV10-3 to TRBJ1-6; D not resolved. CDR3 length: 15 residues. Germline V lookup: CDR1 ENHRY, CDR2 SYGVKD. Trimming removed 0 bases at V and 7 bases at J, with 10 bases between.

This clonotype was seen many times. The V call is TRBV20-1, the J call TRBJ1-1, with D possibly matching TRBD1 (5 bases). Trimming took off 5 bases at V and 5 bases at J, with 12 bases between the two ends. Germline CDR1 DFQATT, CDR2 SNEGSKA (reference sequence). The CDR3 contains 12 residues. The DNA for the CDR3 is TGCAGTGCTCCCTTCGGGGGAACTGAAGCTTTCTTT. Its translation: CSAPFGGTEAFF.

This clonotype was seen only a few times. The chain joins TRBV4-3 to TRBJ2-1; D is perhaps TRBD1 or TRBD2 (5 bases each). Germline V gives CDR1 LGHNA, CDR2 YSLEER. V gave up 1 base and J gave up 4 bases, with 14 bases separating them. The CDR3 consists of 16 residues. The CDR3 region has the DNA TGCGCCAGCAGCCAAGGCGAGGGGTCCCTGTACAATGAGCAGTTCTTC. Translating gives CASSQGEGSLYNEQFF.

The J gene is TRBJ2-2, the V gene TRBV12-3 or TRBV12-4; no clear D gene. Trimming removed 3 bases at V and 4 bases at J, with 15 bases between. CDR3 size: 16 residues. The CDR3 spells CASSFPESRSTGELFF. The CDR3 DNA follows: TGTGCCAGCAGTTTCCCGGAGTCGAGGAGCACCGGGGAGCTGTTTTTT.

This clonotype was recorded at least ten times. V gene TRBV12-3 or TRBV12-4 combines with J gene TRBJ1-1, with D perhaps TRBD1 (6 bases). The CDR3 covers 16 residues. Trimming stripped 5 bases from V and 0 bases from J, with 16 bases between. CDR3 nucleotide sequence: TGTGCCAGCAGTCCGTACAGGGCGGCGATGAACACTGAAGCTTTCTTT. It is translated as CASSPYRAAMNTEAFF.

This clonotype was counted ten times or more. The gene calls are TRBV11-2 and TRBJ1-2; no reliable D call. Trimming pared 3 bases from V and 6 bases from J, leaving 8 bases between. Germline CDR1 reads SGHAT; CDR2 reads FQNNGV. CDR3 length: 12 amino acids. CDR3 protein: CASSFLGNGYTF. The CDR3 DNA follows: TGTGCCAGCAGCTTTTTAGGGAATGGCTACACCTTC.

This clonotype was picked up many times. CDR3 coding DNA: TGCAGTGTTAGCCAGTCTAACTATGGCTACACCTTC. It is translated as CSVSQSNYGYTF. V and J are TRBV20-1 and TRBJ1-2; D uncertain. V lost 7 bases and J lost 0, with 9 bases in between. In germline, CDR1 is DFQATT, CDR2 SNEGSKA (reference sequence). The CDR3 extends over 12 amino acids.

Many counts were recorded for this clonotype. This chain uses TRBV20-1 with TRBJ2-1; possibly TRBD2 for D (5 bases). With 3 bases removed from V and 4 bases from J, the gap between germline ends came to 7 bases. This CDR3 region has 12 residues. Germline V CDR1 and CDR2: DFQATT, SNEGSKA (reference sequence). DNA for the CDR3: TGCAGTGCTAGCGGGAAGTACAATGAGCAGTTCTTC. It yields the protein CSASGKYNEQFF.

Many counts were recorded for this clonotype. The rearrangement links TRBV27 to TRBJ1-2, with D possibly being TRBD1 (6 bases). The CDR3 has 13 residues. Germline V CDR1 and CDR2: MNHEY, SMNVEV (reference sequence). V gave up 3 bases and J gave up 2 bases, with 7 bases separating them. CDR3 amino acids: CASSFDRNYGYTF. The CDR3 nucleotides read TGTGCCAGCAGTTTCGACAGGAACTATGGCTACACCTTC.

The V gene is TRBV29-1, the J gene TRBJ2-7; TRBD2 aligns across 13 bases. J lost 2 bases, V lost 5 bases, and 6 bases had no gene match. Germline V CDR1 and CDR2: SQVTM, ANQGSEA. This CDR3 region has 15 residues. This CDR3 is CSVPIGTSGTYEQYF. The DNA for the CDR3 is TGCAGCGTTCCGATCGGGACTAGCGGGACCTACGAGCAGTACTTC.

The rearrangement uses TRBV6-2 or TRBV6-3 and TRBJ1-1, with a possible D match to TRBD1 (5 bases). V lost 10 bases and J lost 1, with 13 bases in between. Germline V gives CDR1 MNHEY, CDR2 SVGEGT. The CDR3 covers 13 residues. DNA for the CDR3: TGTGCCACTACCGGGACCTGGAACACTGAAGCTTTCTTT. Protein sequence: CATTGTWNTEAFF.

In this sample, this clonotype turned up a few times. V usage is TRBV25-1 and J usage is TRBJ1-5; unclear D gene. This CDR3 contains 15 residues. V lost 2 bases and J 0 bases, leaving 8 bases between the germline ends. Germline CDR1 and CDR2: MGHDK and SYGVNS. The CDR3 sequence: CASSEKGNSNQPQHF. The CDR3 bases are TGTGCCAGCAGTGAAAAAGGGAATAGCAATCAGCCCCAGCATTTT.

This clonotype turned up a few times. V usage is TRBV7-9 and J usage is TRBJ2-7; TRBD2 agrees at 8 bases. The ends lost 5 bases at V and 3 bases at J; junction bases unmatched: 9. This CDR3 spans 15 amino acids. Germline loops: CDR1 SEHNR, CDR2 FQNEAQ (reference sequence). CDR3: CASSPREREFYEQYF. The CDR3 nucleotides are TGTGCCAGCAGCCCGAGGGAGCGGGAGTTCTACGAGCAGTACTTC.

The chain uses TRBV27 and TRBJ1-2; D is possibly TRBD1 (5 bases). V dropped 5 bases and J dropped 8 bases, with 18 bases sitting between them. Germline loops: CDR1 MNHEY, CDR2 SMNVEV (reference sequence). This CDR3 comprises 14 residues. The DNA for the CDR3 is TGTGCCAGCAGTACCCCCGGTGGGGGATGGGGCTACACCTTC. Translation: CASSTPGGGWGYTF.

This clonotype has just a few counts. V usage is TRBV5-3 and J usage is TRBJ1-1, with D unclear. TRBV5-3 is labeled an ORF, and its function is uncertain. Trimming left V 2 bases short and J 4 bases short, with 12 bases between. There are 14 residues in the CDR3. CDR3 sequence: CARSFRRTGTEAFF. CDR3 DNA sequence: TGTGCCAGAAGCTTCCGTAGAACGGGCACTGAAGCTTTCTTT.

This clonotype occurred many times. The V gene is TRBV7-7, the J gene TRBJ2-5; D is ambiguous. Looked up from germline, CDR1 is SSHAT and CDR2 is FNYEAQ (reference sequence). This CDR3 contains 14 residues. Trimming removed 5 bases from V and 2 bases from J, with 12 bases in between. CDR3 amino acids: CASSPSTSQETQYF. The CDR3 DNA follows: TGTGCCAGCAGCCCCAGTACAAGTCAAGAGACCCAGTACTTC.

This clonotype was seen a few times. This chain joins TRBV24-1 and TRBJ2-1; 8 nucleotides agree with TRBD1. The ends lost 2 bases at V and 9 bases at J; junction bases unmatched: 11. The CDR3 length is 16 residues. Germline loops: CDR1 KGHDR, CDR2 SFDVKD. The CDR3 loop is CATSDSQGVPVGEQFF. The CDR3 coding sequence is TGTGCCACCAGTGATTCACAGGGGGTGCCAGTAGGTGAGCAGTTCTTC.